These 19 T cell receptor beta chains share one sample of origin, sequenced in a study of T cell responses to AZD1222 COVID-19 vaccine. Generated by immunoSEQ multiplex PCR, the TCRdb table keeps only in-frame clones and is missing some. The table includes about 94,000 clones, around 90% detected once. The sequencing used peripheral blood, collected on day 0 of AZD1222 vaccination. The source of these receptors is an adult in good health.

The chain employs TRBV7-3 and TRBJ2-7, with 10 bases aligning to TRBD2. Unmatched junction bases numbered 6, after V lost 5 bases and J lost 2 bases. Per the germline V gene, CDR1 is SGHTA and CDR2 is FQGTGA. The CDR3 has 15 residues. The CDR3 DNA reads TGTGCCAGCAGCCCTAGCGGGGGCGCCCCCTACGAGCAGTACTTC. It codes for CASSPSGGAPYEQYF.

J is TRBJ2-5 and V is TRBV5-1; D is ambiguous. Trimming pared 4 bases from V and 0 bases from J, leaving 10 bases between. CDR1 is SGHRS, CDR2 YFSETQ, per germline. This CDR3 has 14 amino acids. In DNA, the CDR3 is TGCGCCAGCAGCCGGGTGCGGTACCAAGAGACCCAGTACTTC. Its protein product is CASSRVRYQETQYF.

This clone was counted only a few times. The CDR3 DNA is TGCGCCAGCAGCCAGACGGGGGATCAAGCTTTCTTT. Its translation: CASSQTGDQAFF. The chain is built from TRBV4-3 and TRBJ1-1; tentatively, D is TRBD1 (5 bases). The germline V gene encodes CDR1 LGHNA and CDR2 YSLEER. This CDR3 is 12 amino acids long. Trimming shortened V by 3 bases and J by 9 bases, and 11 bases separated the two germline ends.

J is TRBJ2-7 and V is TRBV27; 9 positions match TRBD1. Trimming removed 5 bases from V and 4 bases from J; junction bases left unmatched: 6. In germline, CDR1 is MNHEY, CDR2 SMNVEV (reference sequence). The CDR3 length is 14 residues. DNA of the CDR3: TGTGCCAGCAGTCCGGGACAGGGAGGGTACGAGCAGTACTTC. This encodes CASSPGQGGYEQYF.

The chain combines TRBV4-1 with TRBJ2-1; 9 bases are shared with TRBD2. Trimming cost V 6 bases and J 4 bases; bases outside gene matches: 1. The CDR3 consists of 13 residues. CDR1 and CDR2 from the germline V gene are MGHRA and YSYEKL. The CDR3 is CASSLAGYNEQFF. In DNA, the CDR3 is TGCGCCAGCAGTCTAGCGGGGTACAATGAGCAGTTCTTC.

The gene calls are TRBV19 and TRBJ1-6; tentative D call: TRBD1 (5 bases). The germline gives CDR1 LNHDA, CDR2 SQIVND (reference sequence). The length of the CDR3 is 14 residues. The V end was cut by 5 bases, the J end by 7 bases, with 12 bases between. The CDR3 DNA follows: TGTGCCAGTAGTGCTCGGGGACGGAATTCACCCCTCCACTTT. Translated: CASSARGRNSPLHF.

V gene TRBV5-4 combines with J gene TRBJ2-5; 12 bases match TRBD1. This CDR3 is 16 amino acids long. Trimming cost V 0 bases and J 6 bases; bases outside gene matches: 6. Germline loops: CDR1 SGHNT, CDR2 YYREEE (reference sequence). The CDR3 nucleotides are TGTGCCAGCAGCTTGGCCGGGACAGGGGGCCAGAAGACCCAGTACTTC. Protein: CASSLAGTGGQKTQYF.

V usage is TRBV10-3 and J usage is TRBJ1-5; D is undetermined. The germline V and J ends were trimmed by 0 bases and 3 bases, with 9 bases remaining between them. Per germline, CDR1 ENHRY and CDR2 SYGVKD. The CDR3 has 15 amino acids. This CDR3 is CAISESGRINQPQHF. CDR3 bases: TGTGCCATCAGTGAGTCTGGCCGGATCAATCAGCCCCAGCATTTT.

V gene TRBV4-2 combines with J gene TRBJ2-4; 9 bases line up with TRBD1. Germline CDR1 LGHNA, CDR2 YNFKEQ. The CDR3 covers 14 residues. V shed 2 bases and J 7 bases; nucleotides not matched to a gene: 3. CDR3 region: CASSQRTGVNIQYF. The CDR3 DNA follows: TGTGCCAGCAGCCAAAGGACAGGGGTGAACATTCAGTACTTC.

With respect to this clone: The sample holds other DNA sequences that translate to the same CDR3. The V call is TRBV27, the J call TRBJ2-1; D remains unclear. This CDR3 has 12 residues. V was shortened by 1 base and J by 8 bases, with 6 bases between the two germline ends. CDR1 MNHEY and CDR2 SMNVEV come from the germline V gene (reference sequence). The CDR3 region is CASSLLGDEQFF. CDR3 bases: TGTGCCAGCAGTTTATTGGGTGATGAGCAGTTCTTC.

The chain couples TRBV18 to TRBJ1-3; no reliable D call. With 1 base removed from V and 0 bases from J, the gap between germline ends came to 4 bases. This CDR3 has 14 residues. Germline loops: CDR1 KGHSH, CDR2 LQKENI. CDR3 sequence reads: CASSPQSSGNTIYF. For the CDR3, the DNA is TGTGCCAGCTCACCACAGAGCTCTGGAAACACCATATATTTT.

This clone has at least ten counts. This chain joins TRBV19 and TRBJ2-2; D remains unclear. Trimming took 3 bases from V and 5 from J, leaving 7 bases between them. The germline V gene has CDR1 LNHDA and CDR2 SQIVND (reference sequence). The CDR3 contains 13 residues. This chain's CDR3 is CASSIEPTGELFF. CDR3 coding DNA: TGTGCCAGTAGTATTGAGCCAACCGGGGAGCTGTTTTTT. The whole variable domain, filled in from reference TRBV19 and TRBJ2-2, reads DGGITQSPKYLFRKEGQNVTLSCEQNLNHDAMYWYRQDPGQGLRLIYYSQIVNDFQKGDIAEGYSVSREKKESFPLTVTSAQKNPTAFYLCASSIEPTGELFFGEGSRLTVL.

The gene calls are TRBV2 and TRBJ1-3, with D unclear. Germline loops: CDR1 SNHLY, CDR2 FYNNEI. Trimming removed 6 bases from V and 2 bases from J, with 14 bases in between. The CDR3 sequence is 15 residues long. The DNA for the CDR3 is TGTGCCAGCAGGTCTGACAACTCCCCTGGAAACACCATATATTTT. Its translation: CASRSDNSPGNTIYF. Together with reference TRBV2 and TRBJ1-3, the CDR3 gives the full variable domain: EPEVTQTPSHQVTQMGQEVILRCVPISNHLYFYWYRQILGQKVEFLVSFYNNEISEKSEIFDDQFSVERPDGSNFTLKIRSTKLEDSAMYFCASRSDNSPGNTIYFGEGSWLTVV.

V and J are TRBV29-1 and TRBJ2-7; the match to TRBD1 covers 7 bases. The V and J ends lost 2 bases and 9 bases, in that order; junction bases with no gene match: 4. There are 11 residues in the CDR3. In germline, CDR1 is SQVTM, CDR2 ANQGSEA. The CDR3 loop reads CSVEKTGTQYF. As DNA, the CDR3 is TGCAGCGTTGAAAAGACAGGGACGCAGTACTTC.

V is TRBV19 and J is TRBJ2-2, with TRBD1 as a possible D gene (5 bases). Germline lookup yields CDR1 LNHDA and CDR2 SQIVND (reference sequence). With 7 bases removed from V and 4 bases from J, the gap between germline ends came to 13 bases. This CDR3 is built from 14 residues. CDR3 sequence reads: CASTGSGRTGELFF. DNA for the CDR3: TGTGCCAGTACTGGGTCAGGGCGCACCGGGGAGCTGTTTTTT. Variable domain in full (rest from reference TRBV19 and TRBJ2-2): DGGITQSPKYLFRKEGQNVTLSCEQNLNHDAMYWYRQDPGQGLRLIYYSQIVNDFQKGDIAEGYSVSREKKESFPLTVTSAQKNPTAFYLCASTGSGRTGELFFGEGSRLTVL.

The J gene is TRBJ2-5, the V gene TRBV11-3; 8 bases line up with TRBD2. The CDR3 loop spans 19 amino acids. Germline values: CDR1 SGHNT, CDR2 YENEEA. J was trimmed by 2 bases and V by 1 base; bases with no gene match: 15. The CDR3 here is CASSLGSGGGLKHQETQYF. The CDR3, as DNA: TGTGCCAGCAGCTTAGGTTCCGGGGGGGGTTTAAAGCATCAAGAGACCCAGTACTTC.

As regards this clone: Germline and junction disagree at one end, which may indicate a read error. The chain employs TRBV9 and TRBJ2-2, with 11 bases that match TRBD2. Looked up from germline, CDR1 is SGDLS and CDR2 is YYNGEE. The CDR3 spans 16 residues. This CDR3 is CPSSVGGSGGAGELFF. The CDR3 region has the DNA TGTCCCAGCAGCGTCGGTGGTAGCGGGGGGGCCGGGGAGCTGTTTTTT.

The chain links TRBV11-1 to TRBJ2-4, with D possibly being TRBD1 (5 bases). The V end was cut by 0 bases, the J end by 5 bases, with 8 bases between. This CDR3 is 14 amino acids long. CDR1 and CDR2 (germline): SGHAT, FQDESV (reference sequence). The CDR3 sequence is CASSLAGVENIQYF. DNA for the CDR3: TGTGCCAGCAGCTTAGCAGGGGTGGAAAACATTCAGTACTTC.

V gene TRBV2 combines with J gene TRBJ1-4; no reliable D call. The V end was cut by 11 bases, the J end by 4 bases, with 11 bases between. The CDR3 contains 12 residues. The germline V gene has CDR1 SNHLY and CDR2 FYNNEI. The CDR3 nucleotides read TGTGCCCTCAAGGGCGATAATGAAAAACTGTTTTTT. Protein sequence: CALKGDNEKLFF.